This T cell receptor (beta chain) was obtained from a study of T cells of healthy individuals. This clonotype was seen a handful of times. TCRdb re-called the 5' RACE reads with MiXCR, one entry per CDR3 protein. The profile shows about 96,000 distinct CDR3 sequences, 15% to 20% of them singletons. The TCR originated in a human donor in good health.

CDR3 in amino acids: CASSARANNEQFF. DNA of the CDR3: TGTGCCAGCAGTGCCCGGGCGAACAATGAGCAGTTCTTC. This chain joins TRBV6-2 or TRBV6-3 and TRBJ2-1, with D hard to call. V lost 5 bases and J lost 5, with 10 bases in between. The CDR3 covers 13 residues. The germline V gene encodes CDR1 MNHEY and CDR2 SVGEGT.